Detailed here is one T cell receptor (beta chain). In the authors' workflow: Amplification of reference gene primers was used by the study to estimate nucleated cell counts. Profiled with immunoSEQ multiplex PCR; TCRdb holds only in-frame clones, not every one. The V and J calls and clone size are taken from that table; D and trimming were inferred from the DNA. This sample has tens of thousands of clones; around 76% occur once, and the top ten carry around 20%. This sample was taken from a study of blood T cell repertoires in COVID-19. Study summary: In each case, the material was cDNA or gDNA derived from T cells, B-cell-depleted T cells, or PBMCs.

The CDR3 has 13 amino acids. Trimming took 5 bases from V and 5 from J; bases not matched to a gene: 1. Germline V gene lookup returns CDR1 MNHEY and CDR2 SVGAGI. The specimen sequenced was peripheral blood. The chain couples TRBV6-5 to TRBJ1-4; TRBD1 aligns across 8 bases. The TCR comes from a man aged 50 to 59 with active or convalescent COVID-19. The CDR3 nucleotides are TGTGCCAGCAGTAGGACAGGGAATGAAAAACTGTTTTTT. Encoded protein: CASSRTGNEKLFF.